Listed below are T cell receptor beta chains from one sample, sequenced in a study of shared clonotypes between healthy human individuals. Produced via immunoSEQ multiplex PCR; TCRdb's table is partial and in-frame only. Of 2 million to 3 million clones listed, roughly 93% are singletons. Sequenced sample: naive CD4+ T cells from PBMCs. The receptors were sampled from a man aged 18 to 35 in good health. Some clones in this sample may be carry-over from other donors' samples. Each CDR3 is given with its conserved first and last residue. Each record gives: D gene, J gene, clone size, V gene, CDR3 protein, CDR3 DNA. The D gene is left open where the match is weak. Size is stated for part of the rows, as once, few or many counts, or as a class when the clone is expanded.

.	TRBJ1-5	.	TRBV19	CASSIRRGNQPQHF	TGTGCCAGTAGTATACGAAGGGGCAATCAGCCCCAGCATTTT
.	TRBJ2-2	.	TRBV5-1	CASSPTPGAFGTGELFF	TGCGCCAGCAGCCCAACCCCAGGGGCCTTTGGGACCGGGGAGCTGTTTTTT
.	TRBJ1-2	.	TRBV5-1	CASSPGLLFNYGYTF	TGCGCCAGCAGCCCGGGACTGCTCTTTAACTATGGCTACACCTTC
.	TRBJ1-1	.	TRBV10-3	CAISETGNAFF	TGTGCCATCAGTGAGACAGGGAACGCTTTCTTT
.	TRBJ1-4	.	TRBV30	CAWRNPNGGEKLFF	TGTGCCTGGAGAAATCCCAATGGAGGAGAAAAACTGTTTTTT
TRBD1	TRBJ1-1	.	TRBV7-2	CASSLRTGAYNTEAFF	TGTGCCAGCAGCTTAAGGACAGGGGCCTACAACACTGAAGCTTTCTTT
TRBD1	TRBJ1-2	few	TRBV28	CASSLLTGQAYGYTF	TGTGCCAGCAGTTTATTAACGGGACAGGCCTATGGCTACACCTTC
.	TRBJ2-2	.	TRBV25-1	CASSGSGGLRTGELFF	TGTGCCAGCAGTGGATCGGGCGGACTACGGACCGGGGAGCTGTTTTTT
.	TRBJ2-1	once	TRBV7-3	CASSPPGRHNEQFF	TGTGCCAGCAGCCCCCCGGGTCGTCACAATGAGCAGTTCTTC
TRBD1	TRBJ2-7	.	TRBV18	CASSPRQGASSLPYEQYF	TGTGCCAGCTCACCACGACAGGGGGCCTCGTCCCTACCCTACGAGCAGTACTTC
.	TRBJ2-1	.	TRBV14	CASSQTPGLDNEQFF	TGTGCCAGCAGCCAAACACCGGGACTTGACAATGAGCAGTTCTTC
.	TRBJ1-1	.	TRBV29-1	CSVLFSPGTEAFF	TGCAGCGTACTATTCTCACCGGGCACTGAAGCTTTCTTT
TRBD1	TRBJ1-5	.	TRBV2	CASRARTGGGNQPQHF	TGTGCCAGCAGAGCCAGGACAGGGGGTGGCAATCAGCCCCAGCATTTT
TRBD1	TRBJ2-3	.	TRBV7-9	CASSQTGADTQYF	TGTGCCAGCAGTCAAACAGGGGCAGATACGCAGTATTTT
.	TRBJ2-5	.	TRBV6-5	CASSYSRTAETQYF	TGTGCCAGCAGTTACTCGAGGACAGCAGAGACCCAGTACTTC
TRBD2	TRBJ2-5	few	TRBV5-1	CASSPGTSGQETQYF	TGCGCCAGCAGTCCCGGGACTAGCGGACAAGAGACCCAGTACTTC
.	TRBJ1-3	.	TRBV15	CATSRAIGRSSGNTIYF	TGTGCCACCAGCAGAGCAATTGGTCGAAGCTCTGGAAACACCATATATTTT
TRBD2	TRBJ2-3	.	TRBV18	CASSSTSGSADTQYF	TGTGCCAGCTCATCCACTAGCGGGAGTGCAGATACGCAGTATTTT
TRBD2	TRBJ2-5	.	TRBV7-8	CASSVRHRGLAGSDPQETQYF	TGTGCCAGCAGCGTGAGGCACCGGGGACTAGCGGGCTCCGACCCCCAAGAGACCCAGTACTTC
.	TRBJ1-1	.	TRBV15	CATSTRGGNTGAFF	TGTGCCACCAGCACCCGCGGAGGGAACACTGGAGCTTTCTTT
.	TRBJ1-3	.	TRBV4-3	CASSQDRAGAGNTIYF	TGCGCCAGCAGCCAAGATCGGGCGGGGGCAGGAAACACCATATATTTT
.	TRBJ2-7	.	TRBV7-6	CASSSSGYEQYF	TGTGCCAGCAGCTCGAGCGGGTACGAGCAGTACTTC
.	TRBJ2-5	.	TRBV9	CASSNSGWAETQYF	TGTGCCAGCAGCAATAGCGGATGGGCAGAGACCCAGTACTTC
.	TRBJ1-1	few	TRBV29-1	CSVRDRSNTEAFF	TGCAGCGTTAGGGACCGTTCGAACACTGAAGCTTTCTTT
TRBD1	TRBJ1-2	.	TRBV4-1	CASSRRRNRTGINYGYTF	TGCGCCAGCAGCCGAAGACGAAACCGGACAGGGATCAACTATGGCTACACCTTC
.	TRBJ1-2	.	TRBV21-1	CASSKVESDSQGPNYGYTF	TGTGCCAGCAGCAAAGTAGAGTCGGACTCCCAGGGGCCTAACTATGGCTACACCTTC
TRBD1	TRBJ2-7	.	TRBV30	CAWSPDRGYEQYF	TGTGCCTGGAGTCCGGACAGGGGCTACGAGCAGTACTTC
.	TRBJ2-7	.	TRBV18	CASSPPGHDPYEQYF	TGTGCCAGCTCACCCCCGGGACACGATCCCTACGAGCAGTACTTC
.	TRBJ2-7	.	TRBV4-3	CASSQGLTWEQYF	TGCGCCAGCAGCCAAGGACTGACCTGGGAGCAGTACTTC
TRBD1	TRBJ1-1	few	TRBV29-1	CSERTGRWGTEAFF	TGCAGCGAACGGACAGGCCGGTGGGGCACTGAAGCTTTCTTT
TRBD1	TRBJ1-1	.	TRBV18	CASSAQGVNTEAFF	TGTGCCAGCTCAGCACAGGGGGTGAACACTGAAGCTTTCTTT